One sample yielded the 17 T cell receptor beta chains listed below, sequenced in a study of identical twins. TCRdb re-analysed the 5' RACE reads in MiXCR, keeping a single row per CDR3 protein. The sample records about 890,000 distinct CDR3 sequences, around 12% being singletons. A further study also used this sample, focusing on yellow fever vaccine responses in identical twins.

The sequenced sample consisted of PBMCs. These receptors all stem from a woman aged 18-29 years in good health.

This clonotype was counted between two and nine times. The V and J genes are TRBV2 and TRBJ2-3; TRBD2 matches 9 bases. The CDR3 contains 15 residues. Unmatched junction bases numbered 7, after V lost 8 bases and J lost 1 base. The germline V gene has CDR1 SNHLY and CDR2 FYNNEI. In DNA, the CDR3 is TGTGCCAGCGGGGGAGCGGGGGGCGGCACAGATACGCAGTATTTT. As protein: CASGGAGGGTDTQYF.

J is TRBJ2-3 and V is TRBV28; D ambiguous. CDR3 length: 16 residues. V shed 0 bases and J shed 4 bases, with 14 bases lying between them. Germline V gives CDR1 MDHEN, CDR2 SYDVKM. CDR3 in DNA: TGTGCCAGCAGTTTATGGTTCGGCCGAAACCCAGATACGCAGTATTTT. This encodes CASSLWFGRNPDTQYF.

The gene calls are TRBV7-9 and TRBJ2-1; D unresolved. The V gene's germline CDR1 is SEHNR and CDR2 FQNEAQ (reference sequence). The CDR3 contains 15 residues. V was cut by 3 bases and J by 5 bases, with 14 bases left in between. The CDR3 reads CASSFSESSNNEQFF. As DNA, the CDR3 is TGTGCCAGCAGCTTTTCGGAGTCTTCCAACAATGAGCAGTTCTTC.

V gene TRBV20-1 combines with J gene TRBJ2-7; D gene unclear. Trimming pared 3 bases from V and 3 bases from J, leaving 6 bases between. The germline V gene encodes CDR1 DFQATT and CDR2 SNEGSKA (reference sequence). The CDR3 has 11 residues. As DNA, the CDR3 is TGCAGTGCTAGCGAAGACTACGAGCAGTACTTC. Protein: CSASEDYEQYF.

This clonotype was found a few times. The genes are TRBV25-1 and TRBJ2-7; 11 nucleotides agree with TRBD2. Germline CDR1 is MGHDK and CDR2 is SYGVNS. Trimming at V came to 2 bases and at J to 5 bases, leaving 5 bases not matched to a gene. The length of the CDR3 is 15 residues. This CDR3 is CASSEASGRLDEQYF. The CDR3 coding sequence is TGTGCCAGCAGTGAAGCTAGCGGGAGGTTGGACGAGCAGTACTTC.

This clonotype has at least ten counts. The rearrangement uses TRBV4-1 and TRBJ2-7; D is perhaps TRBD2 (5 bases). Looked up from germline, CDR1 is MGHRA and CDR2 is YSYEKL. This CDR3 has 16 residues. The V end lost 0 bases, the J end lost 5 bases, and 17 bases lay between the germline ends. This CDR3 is CASSQENLLAIHEQYF. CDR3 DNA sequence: TGCGCCAGCAGCCAAGAGAACCTTCTAGCCATCCACGAGCAGTACTTC.

The CDR3 loop is CASYPSGTATGELFF. The CDR3 DNA follows: TGCGCCAGCTACCCTAGCGGGACTGCTACCGGGGAGCTGTTTTTT. The V and J genes are TRBV5-1 and TRBJ2-2, with TRBD2 matching over 9 bases. The CDR3 length is 15 residues. Germline V gene sequence: CDR1 SGHRS, CDR2 YFSETQ. The V segment lost 7 bases and the J segment 5 bases; nucleotides outside the gene matches: 9.

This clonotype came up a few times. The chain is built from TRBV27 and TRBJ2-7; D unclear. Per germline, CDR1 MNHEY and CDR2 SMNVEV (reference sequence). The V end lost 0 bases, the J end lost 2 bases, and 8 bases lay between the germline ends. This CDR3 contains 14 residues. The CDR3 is CASSLSPGTYEQYV. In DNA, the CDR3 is TGTGCCAGCAGTTTATCGCCAGGTACCTACGAGCAGTACGTC.

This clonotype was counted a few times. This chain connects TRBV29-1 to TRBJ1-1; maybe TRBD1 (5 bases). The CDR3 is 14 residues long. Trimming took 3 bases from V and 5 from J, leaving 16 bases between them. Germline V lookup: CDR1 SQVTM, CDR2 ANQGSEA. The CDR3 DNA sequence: TGCAGCGTTGATTGGCCGGGACGGGCGACTGAAGCTTTCTTT. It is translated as CSVDWPGRATEAFF.

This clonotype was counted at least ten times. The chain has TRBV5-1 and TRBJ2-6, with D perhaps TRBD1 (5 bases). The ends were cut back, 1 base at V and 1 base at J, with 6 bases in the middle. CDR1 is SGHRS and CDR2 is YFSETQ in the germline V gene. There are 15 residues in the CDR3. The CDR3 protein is CASSLTGSGANVLTF. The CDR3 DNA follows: TGCGCCAGCAGCTTGACAGGTTCTGGGGCCAACGTCCTGACTTTC. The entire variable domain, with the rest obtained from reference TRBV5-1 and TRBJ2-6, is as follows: KAGVTQTPRYLIKTRGQQVTLSCSPISGHRSVSWYQQTPGQGLQFLFEYFSETQRNKGNFPGRFSGRQFSNSRSEMNVSTLELGDSALYLCASSLTGSGANVLTFGAGSRLTVL.

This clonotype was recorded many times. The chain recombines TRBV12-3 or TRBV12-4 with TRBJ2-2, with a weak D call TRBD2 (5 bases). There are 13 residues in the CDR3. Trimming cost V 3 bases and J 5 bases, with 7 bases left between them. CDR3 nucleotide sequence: TGTGCCAGCAGTTTCGGGAAAACCGGGGAGCTGTTTTTT. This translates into CASSFGKTGELFF.

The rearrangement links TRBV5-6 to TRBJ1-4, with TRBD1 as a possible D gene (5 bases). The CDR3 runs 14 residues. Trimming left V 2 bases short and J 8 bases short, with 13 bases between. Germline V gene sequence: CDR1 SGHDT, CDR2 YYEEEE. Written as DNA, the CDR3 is TGTGCCAGCAGCTTAAGCAGGGTGGGCGAAAAACTGTTTTTT. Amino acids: CASSLSRVGEKLFF.

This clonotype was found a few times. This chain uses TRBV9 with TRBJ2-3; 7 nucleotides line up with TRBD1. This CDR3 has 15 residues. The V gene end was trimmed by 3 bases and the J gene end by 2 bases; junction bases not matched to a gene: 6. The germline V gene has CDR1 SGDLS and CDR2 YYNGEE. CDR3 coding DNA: TGTGCCAGCAGCGCCTTAGACAGGGACACAGATACGCAGTATTTT. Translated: CASSALDRDTDTQYF. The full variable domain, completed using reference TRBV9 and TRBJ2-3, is DSGVTQTPKHLITATGQRVTLRCSPRSGDLSVYWYQQSLDQGLQFLIQYYNGEERAKGNILERFSAQQFPDLHSELNLSSLELGDSALYFCASSALDRDTDTQYFGPGTRLTVL.

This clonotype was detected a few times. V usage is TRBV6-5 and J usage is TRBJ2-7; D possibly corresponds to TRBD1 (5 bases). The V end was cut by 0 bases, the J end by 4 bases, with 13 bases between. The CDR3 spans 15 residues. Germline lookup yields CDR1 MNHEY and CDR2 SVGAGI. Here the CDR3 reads CASSYSTARDYEQYF. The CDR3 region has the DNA TGTGCCAGCAGTTACTCGACTGCCAGGGATTACGAGCAGTACTTC.

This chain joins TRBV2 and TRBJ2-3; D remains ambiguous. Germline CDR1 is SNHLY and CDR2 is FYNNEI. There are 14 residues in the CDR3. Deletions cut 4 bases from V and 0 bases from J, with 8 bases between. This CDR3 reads CASSGFPSTDTQYF. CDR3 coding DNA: TGTGCCAGCAGTGGGTTCCCCAGCACAGATACGCAGTATTTT.

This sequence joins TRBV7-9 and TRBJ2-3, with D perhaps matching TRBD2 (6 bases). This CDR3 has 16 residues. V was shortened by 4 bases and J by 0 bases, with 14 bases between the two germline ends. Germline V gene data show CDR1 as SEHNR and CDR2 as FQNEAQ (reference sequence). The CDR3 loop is CASSYFRRGSTDTQYF. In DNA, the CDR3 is TGTGCCAGCAGCTACTTTAGGCGGGGAAGCACAGATACGCAGTATTTT.

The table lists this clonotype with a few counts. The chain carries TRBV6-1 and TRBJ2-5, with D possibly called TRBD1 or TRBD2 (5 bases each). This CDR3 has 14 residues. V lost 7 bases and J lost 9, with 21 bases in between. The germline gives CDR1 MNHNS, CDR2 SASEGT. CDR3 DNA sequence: TGTGCCAGCACCCCCCACACGGGCCCGGGGCCCCAGTACTTC. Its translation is CASTPHTGPGPQYF.